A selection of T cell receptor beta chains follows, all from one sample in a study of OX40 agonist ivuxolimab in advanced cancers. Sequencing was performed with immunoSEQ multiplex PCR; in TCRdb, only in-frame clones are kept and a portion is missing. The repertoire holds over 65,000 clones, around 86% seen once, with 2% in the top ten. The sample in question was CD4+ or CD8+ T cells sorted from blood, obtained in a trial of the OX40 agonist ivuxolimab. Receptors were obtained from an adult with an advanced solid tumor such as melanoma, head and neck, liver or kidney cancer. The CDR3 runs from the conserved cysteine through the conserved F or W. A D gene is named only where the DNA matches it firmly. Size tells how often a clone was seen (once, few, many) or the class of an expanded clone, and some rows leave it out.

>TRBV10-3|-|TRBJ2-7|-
CAISESVWGGAPEQYF
TGTGCCATCAGTGAGTCAGTTTGGGGGGGGGCTCCTGAGCAGTACTTC
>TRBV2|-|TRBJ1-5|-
CATLSRVGWERNQPQHF
TGTGCCACCCTTTCCAGGGTAGGGTGGGAACGCAATCAGCCCCAGCATTTT
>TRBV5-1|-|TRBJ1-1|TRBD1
CASSFNRGDTEAFF
TGCGCCAGCAGCTTCAACAGGGGTGACACTGAAGCTTTCTTT
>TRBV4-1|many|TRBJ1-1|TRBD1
CASSQEGQGRTEAFF
TGCGCCAGCAGCCAAGAGGGACAGGGGAGGACTGAAGCTTTCTTT
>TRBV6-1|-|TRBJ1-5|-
CASRQLRTDNQPQHF
TGTGCCAGCAGACAACTCCGGACCGATAATCAGCCCCAGCATTTT
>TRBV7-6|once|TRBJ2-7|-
CASSLGDYEQYF
TGTGCCAGCAGCCTCGGAGACTACGAGCAGTACTTC
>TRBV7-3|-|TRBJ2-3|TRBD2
CASSRAGGATDTQYF
TGTGCCAGCAGCCGAGCGGGAGGCGCCACAGATACGCAGTATTTT
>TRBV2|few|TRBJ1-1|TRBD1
CASSDYTGDTEAFF
TGTGCCAGCAGTGATTATACAGGGGACACTGAAGCTTTCTTT
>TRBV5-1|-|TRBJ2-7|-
CASSSRQIPYEQYF
TGCGCCAGCAGCTCCCGACAGATACCCTACGAGCAGTACTTC
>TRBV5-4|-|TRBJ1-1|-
CASSPRGVAEAFF
TGTGCCAGCAGCCCCAGAGGGGTCGCTGAAGCTTTCTTT
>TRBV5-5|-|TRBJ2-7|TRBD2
CASSLAASGRQYF
TGTGCCAGCAGCTTGGCAGCTAGCGGGCGGCAGTACTTC
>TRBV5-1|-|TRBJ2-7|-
CASSLAFWQGGHEQYF
TGCGCCAGCAGCTTGGCATTCTGGCAGGGGGGCCACGAGCAGTACTTC
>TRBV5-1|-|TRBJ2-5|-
CASSLIQQETQYF
TGCGCCAGCAGCTTAATCCAGCAAGAGACCCAGTACTTC
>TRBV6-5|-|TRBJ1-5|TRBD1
CASSPDRNQPQHF
TGTGCCAGCAGTCCGGACAGGAATCAGCCCCAGCATTTT
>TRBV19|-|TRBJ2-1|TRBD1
CATADRSSYNEQFF
TGTGCCACCGCGGACAGGAGCTCCTACAATGAGCAGTTCTTC
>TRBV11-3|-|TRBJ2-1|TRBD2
CASTDPPGGPNEQFF
TGTGCCAGCACCGACCCGCCGGGGGGGCCCAATGAGCAGTTCTTC
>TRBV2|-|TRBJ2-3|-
CASSGNTQDTQYF
TGTGCCAGCAGTGGGAACACACAGGATACGCAGTATTTT
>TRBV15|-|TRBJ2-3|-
CATSRDVVSTDTQYF
TGTGCCACCAGCAGAGATGTCGTCAGCACAGATACGCAGTATTTT
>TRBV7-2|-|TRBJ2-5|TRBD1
CASTLDRAQETQYF
TGTGCCAGCACCTTGGACAGGGCCCAAGAGACCCAGTACTTC
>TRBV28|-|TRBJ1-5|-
CASSLSDPGNQPQHF
TGTGCCAGCAGTTTATCGGACCCGGGGAATCAGCCCCAGCATTTT
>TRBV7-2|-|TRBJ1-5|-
CASSLKAVAQPQHF
TGTGCCAGCAGCTTAAAAGCAGTGGCTCAGCCCCAGCATTTT
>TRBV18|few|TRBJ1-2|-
CASSQGGGYTF
TGTGCCAGCTCACAGGGTGGTGGCTACACCTTC
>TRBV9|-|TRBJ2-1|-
CASSVDTYNEQFF
TGTGCCAGCAGCGTCGACACCTACAATGAGCAGTTCTTC
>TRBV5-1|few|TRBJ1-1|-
CASSWRGTEAFF
TGCGCCAGCAGCTGGCGGGGCACTGAAGCTTTCTTT
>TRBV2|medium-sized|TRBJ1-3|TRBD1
CASTGQGRAGNTIYF
TGTGCCAGCACCGGACAGGGCAGGGCGGGAAACACCATATATTTT
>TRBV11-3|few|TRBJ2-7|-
CASSPEEGSYEQYF
TGTGCCAGCAGCCCCGAGGAGGGCTCCTACGAGCAGTACTTC
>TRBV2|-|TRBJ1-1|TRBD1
CASKPGQGIGGNTEAFF
TGTGCCAGCAAACCGGGACAGGGTATAGGTGGGAACACTGAAGCTTTCTTT
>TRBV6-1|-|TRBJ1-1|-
CAISEGYTEAFF
TGTGCCATCTCGGAGGGGTACACTGAAGCTTTCTTT
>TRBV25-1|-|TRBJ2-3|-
CASSDWGRTQYF
TGTGCCAGCAGTGATTGGGGGCGTACGCAGTATTTT
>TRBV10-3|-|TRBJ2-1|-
CAIRGEGDYNEQFF
TGTGCCATCCGGGGAGAGGGGGACTACAATGAGCAGTTCTTC
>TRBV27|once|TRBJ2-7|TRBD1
CASSFQGVRSYEQYF
TGTGCCAGCAGTTTCCAGGGGGTTAGGTCCTACGAGCAGTACTTC
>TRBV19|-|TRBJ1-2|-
CASSMTKDGYTF
TGTGCCAGTAGTATGACTAAGGATGGCTACACCTTC
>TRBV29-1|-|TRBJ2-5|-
CSVGGETQYF
TGCAGCGTTGGCGGAGAGACCCAGTACTTC
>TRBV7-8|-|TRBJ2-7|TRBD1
CASSSTPWVQGAKTYEQYF
TGTGCCAGCAGCTCCACCCCGTGGGTACAGGGGGCCAAAACCTACGAGCAGTACTTC
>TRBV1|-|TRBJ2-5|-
CTSSQDRLAGDTQETQYF
TGCACCAGCAGCCAAGATCGCCTAGCGGGGGATACCCAAGAGACCCAGTACTTC
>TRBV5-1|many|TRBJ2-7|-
CASRGLEGSYEQYF
TGCGCCAGCAGGGGACTCGAGGGGTCCTACGAGCAGTACTTC
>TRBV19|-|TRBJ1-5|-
CDSSIDPLWQYSNQPQHF
TGTGACAGTAGTATAGACCCACTCTGGCAATATAGCAATCAGCCCCAGCATTTT
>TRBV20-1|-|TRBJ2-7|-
CSARIHHEQYF
TGCAGTGCTAGGATCCACCACGAGCAGTACTTC
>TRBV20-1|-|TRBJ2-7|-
CSAGWADEQYF
TGCAGTGCTGGGTGGGCGGACGAGCAGTACTTC
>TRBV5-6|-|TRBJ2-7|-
CATRKLNEVPSYEQYF
TGTGCCACCCGAAAACTTAACGAGGTCCCTTCCTACGAGCAGTACTTC
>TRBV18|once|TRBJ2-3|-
CASSPPDQFSTDTQYF
TGTGCCAGCTCACCACCGGACCAATTTAGCACAGATACGCAGTATTTT
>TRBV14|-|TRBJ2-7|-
CATHPFSTYEQYF
TGTGCCACCCACCCCTTCTCGACCTACGAGCAGTACTTC
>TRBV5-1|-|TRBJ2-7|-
CASSLGRARTQSGEQYF
TGCGCCAGCAGCTTGGGCCGGGCGAGGACACAGAGTGGCGAGCAGTACTTC
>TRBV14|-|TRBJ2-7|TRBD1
CASSRTGGTYEQYF
TGTGCCAGCAGCCGGACAGGGGGGACCTACGAGCAGTACTTC
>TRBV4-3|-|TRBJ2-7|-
CASSQDPGPAREQYF
TGCGCCAGCAGCCAAGATCCGGGCCCAGCGAGGGAGCAGTACTTC
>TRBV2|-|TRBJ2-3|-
CASSETPSTGTQYF
TGTGCCAGCAGTGAAACTCCTAGCACAGGTACGCAGTATTTT
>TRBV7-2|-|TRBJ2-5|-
CASSPRTGPGETQYF
TGTGCCAGCAGCCCCAGGACTGGGCCGGGGGAGACCCAGTACTTC
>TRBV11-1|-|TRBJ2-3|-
CASSLGPATQYF
TGTGCCAGCAGCTTAGGCCCCGCTACGCAGTATTTT
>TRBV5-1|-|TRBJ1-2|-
CASSLEGRGKDGYTF
TGCGCCAGCAGCTTAGAGGGCAGGGGTAAGGATGGCTACACCTTC
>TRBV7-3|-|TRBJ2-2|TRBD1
CASSQNRGKDTGELFF
TGTGCCAGCAGCCAGAACAGGGGAAAGGACACCGGGGAGCTGTTTTTT
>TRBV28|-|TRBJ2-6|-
CASSSYTGGANVLTF
TGTGCCAGCAGCTCATACACGGGAGGGGCCAACGTCCTGACTTTC
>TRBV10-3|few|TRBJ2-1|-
CAISFDVGAEQFF
TGTGCCATCAGTTTCGACGTCGGCGCTGAGCAGTTCTTC
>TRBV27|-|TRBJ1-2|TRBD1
CASSSLTGDSLYGYTF
TGTGCCAGCAGTTCCCTGACAGGGGACAGTCTTTATGGCTACACCTTC
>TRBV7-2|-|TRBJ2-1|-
CASSFKGGNNEQFF
TGTGCCAGCAGCTTTAAGGGGGGGAACAATGAGCAGTTCTTC
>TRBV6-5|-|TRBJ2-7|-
CASSYVQRRNEQYF
TGTGCCAGCAGTTACGTTCAGCGAAGGAACGAGCAGTACTTC
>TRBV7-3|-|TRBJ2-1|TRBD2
CASSLTPPSMAGVNEQFF
TGTGCCAGCAGCTTAACCCCACCTAGCATGGCGGGGGTCAATGAGCAGTTCTTC
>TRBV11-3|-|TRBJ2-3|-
CASSLGLVRTDTQYF
TGTGCCAGCAGCTTAGGACTGGTCCGCACAGATACGCAGTATTTT
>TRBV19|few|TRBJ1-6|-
CASSIGDGENSPLHF
TGTGCCAGTAGTATAGGGGACGGTGAGAATTCACCCCTCCACTTT
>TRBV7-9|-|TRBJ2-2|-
CASSPAGYGELFF
TGTGCCAGCAGCCCGGCAGGTTACGGGGAGCTGTTTTTT